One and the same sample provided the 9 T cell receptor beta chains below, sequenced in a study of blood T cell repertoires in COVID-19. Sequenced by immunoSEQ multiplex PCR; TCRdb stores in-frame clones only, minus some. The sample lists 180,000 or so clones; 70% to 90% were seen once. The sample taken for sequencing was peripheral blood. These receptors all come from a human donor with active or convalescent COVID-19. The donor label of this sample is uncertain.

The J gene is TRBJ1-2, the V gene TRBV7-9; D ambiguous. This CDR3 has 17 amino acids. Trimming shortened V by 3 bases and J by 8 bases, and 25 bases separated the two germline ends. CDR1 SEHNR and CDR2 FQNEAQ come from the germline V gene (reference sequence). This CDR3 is CASSFPPEAHPNGGYTF. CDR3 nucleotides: TGTGCCAGCAGCTTCCCCCCGGAGGCACACCCCAATGGGGGCTACACCTTC.

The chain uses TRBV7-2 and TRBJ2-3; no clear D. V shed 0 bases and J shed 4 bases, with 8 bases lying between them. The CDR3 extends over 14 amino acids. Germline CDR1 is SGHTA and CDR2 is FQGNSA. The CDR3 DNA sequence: TGTGCCAGCAGCTTAGCGCTAGTCCCAGATACGCAGTATTTT. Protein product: CASSLALVPDTQYF.

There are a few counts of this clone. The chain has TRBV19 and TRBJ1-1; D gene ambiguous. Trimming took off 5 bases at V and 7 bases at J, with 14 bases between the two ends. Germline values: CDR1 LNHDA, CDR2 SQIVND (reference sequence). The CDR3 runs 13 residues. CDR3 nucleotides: TGTGCCAGTAGTCACGTGGGGAGTGGTGAAGCTTTCTTT. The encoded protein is CASSHVGSGEAFF.

The CDR3 nucleotides read TGTGCCAGCACGTTCACAGGGGGCTCTGGGGCCAACGTCCTGACTTTC. Protein: CASTFTGGSGANVLTF. The genes are TRBV11-2 and TRBJ2-6; TRBD1 agrees at 8 bases. With 7 bases clipped from V and 0 bases from J, the junction kept 5 bases outside the gene matches. Germline loops: CDR1 SGHAT, CDR2 FQNNGV. This CDR3 comprises 16 residues.

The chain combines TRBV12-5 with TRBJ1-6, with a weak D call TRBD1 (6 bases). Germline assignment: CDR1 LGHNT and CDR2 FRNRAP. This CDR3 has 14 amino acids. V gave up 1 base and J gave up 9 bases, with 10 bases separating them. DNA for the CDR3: TGTGCTAGTGGTTTGGAAGGGGGAGTTTCACCCCTCCACTTT. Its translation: CASGLEGGVSPLHF. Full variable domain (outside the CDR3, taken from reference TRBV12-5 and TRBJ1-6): DARVTQTPRHKVTEMGQEVTMRCQPILGHNTVFWYRQTMMQGLELLAYFRNRAPLDDSGMPKDRFSAEMPDATLATLKIQPSEPRDSAVYFCASGLEGGVSPLHFGNGTRLTVT.

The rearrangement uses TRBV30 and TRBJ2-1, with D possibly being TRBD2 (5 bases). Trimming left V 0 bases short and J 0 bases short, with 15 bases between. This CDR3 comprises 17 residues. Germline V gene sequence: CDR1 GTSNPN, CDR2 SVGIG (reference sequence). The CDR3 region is CAWSVQWATSSYNEQFF. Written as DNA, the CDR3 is TGTGCCTGGAGTGTACAGTGGGCCACTAGCTCCTACAATGAGCAGTTCTTC.

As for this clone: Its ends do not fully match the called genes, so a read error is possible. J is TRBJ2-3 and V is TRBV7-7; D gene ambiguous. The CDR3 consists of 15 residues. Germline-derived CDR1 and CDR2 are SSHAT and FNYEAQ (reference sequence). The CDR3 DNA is TGTGCTAGCAGCTTAGGGCCCGTACCCCCAGATACGCAGTATTTT. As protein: CASSLGPVPPDTQYF.

This CDR3 is CASSIPGLRGGLAGNTGELFF. CDR3 DNA: TGTGCCAGTAGTATACCGGGGCTCCGGGGAGGACTAGCGGGAAACACCGGGGAGCTGTTTTTT. The rearrangement joins TRBV19 to TRBJ2-2; TRBD2 agrees at 12 bases. Germline CDR1 reads LNHDA; CDR2 reads SQIVND (reference sequence). CDR3 length: 21 amino acids. V lost 2 bases, J lost 2 bases, and 15 bases stayed unmatched. Complete variable domain (other parts from reference TRBV19 and TRBJ2-2): DGGITQSPKYLFRKEGQNVTLSCEQNLNHDAMYWYRQDPGQGLRLIYYSQIVNDFQKGDIAEGYSVSREKKESFPLTVTSAQKNPTAFYLCASSIPGLRGGLAGNTGELFFGEGSRLTVL.

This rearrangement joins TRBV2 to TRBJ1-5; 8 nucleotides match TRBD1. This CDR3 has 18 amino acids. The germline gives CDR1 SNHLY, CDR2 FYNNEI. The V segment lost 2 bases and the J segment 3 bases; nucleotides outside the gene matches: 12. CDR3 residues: CASSEIGQGATYNQPQHF. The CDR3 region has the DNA TGTGCCAGCAGTGAAATCGGGCAGGGGGCTACCTACAATCAGCCCCAGCATTTT.